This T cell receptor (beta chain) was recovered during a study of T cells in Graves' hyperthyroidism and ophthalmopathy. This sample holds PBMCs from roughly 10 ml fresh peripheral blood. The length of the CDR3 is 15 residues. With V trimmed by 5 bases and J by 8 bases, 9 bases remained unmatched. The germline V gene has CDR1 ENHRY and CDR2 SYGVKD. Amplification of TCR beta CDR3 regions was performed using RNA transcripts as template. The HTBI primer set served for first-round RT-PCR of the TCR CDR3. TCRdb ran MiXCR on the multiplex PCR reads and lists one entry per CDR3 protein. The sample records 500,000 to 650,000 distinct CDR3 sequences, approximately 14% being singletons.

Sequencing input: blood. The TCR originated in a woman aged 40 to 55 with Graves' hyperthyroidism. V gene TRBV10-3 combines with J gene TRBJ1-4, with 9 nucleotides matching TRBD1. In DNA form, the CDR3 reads TGTGCCATCAGTCGAACACAGGGGGCCGAGGAAAAACTGTTTTTT. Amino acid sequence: CAISRTQGAEEKLFF.